This passage covers 30 T cell receptor beta chains from one sample sequenced in a study of blood T cell repertoires in COVID-19. Method: immunoSEQ multiplex PCR; TCRdb's copy keeps in-frame clones and lacks some. The sample records approximately 66,000 clones, around 90% being singletons. The material sequenced was peripheral blood. The receptors derive from a human donor with active COVID-19. The donor label of this sample is uncertain.

This rearrangement joins TRBV7-9 to TRBJ2-1; 9 nucleotides agree with TRBD2. There are 17 residues in the CDR3. Germline CDR1 reads SEHNR; CDR2 reads FQNEAQ (reference sequence). V lost 5 bases, J lost 5 bases, and 13 bases stayed unmatched. CDR3 bases: TGTGCCAGCAGCCCCGCTAGCGGGATGCGTGGGGACAATGAGCAGTTCTTC. Its protein product is CASSPASGMRGDNEQFF.

The V gene is TRBV7-2, the J gene TRBJ2-1, with 14 bases aligning to TRBD2. The CDR3 runs 17 residues. V shed 4 bases, J shed 6 bases, and the junction held 8 bases outside the gene matches. CDR1 and CDR2 from the germline V gene are SGHTA and FQGNSA. The CDR3 reads CASSWGLAGEMGNEQFF. CDR3 in DNA: TGTGCCAGCAGCTGGGGACTAGCGGGAGAAATGGGCAATGAGCAGTTCTTC.

The CDR3 protein is CAWKRRGPYEQYF. The CDR3 DNA is TGTGCCTGGAAGAGAAGGGGGCCCTACGAGCAGTACTTC. This rearrangement joins TRBV30 to TRBJ2-7; TRBD1 matches 7 bases. V dropped 4 bases and J dropped 2; count of bases not matched to a gene: 5. The CDR3 length is 13 residues. Germline assignment: CDR1 GTSNPN and CDR2 SVGIG (reference sequence).

The chain links TRBV6-4 to TRBJ2-1, with 7 positions matching TRBD1. The V gene end was trimmed by 5 bases and the J gene end by 3 bases; junction bases not matched to a gene: 4. The CDR3 totals 14 residues. The germline V gene has CDR1 MRHNA and CDR2 SNTAGT. The CDR3 nucleotides read TGTGCCAGCAGTAGGGACAGCCTCTACAATGAGCAGTTCTTC. This translates into CASSRDSLYNEQFF.

CDR3 protein: CASSLREGNTEAFF. In DNA, the CDR3 is TGTGCCAGCAGCTTAAGAGAGGGTAACACTGAAGCTTTCTTT. The chain combines TRBV11-1 with TRBJ1-1; D ambiguous. Germline V gives CDR1 SGHAT, CDR2 FQDESV (reference sequence). With 2 bases removed from V and 2 bases from J, the gap between germline ends came to 9 bases. This CDR3 has 14 residues.

V is TRBV30 and J is TRBJ2-3; 9 positions match TRBD1. Germline V gene lookup returns CDR1 GTSNPN and CDR2 SVGIG (reference sequence). Losses at the gene ends were 0 bases for V and 3 bases for J; bases not matched to a gene: 7. CDR3 length: 16 amino acids. Here the CDR3 DNA reads TGTGCCTGGAGTGTCCTCGGGACAGGGAGTACAGATACGCAGTATTTT. This codes for CAWSVLGTGSTDTQYF.

DNA of the CDR3: TGCGCCAGCAGCCCCCATGAGACAGCATTGCTCTACAATGAGCAGTTCTTC. This codes for CASSPHETALLYNEQFF. The chain employs TRBV4-1 and TRBJ2-1; D might be TRBD1 (5 bases). Trimming removed 4 bases at V and 3 bases at J, with 19 bases between. The CDR3 runs to 17 residues. The germline V gene has CDR1 MGHRA and CDR2 YSYEKL.

The chain has TRBV7-9 and TRBJ2-1; 13 bases line up with TRBD2. The CDR3 loop spans 14 amino acids. After removal of 5 bases from V and 9 bases from J, the junction contained 4 bases not matched to a gene. Germline assignment: CDR1 SEHNR and CDR2 FQNEAQ (reference sequence). Here the CDR3 DNA reads TGTGCCAGCAGCGAGACTAGCGGGAGGAGTGAGCAGTTCTTC. Encoded protein: CASSETSGRSEQFF.

The genes are TRBV5-1 and TRBJ2-7, with D possibly TRBD1 on 5 matching bases. V lost 0 bases, J lost 1 base, and 11 bases lay in between. The CDR3 length is 15 residues. Looked up from germline, CDR1 is SGHRS and CDR2 is YFSETQ. The CDR3 reads CASSLVPGMSYEQYF. The CDR3 coding sequence is TGCGCCAGCAGCTTGGTACCAGGGATGTCCTACGAGCAGTACTTC.

The chain joins TRBV30 to TRBJ1-3; D gene uncertain. The CDR3 is 14 residues long. Germline CDR1 GTSNPN, CDR2 SVGIG (reference sequence). V lost 0 bases and J 3 bases, leaving 9 bases between the germline ends. The CDR3: CAWSVGGSGNTIYF. CDR3 nucleotide sequence: TGTGCCTGGAGTGTCGGTGGGAGTGGAAACACCATATATTTT.

The V gene is TRBV24-1, the J gene TRBJ2-1, with 9 positions matching TRBD1. CDR3 length: 17 residues. V lost 2 bases and J lost 6; bases outside the gene matches: 10. Germline V gene data show CDR1 as KGHDR and CDR2 as SFDVKD. The chain's CDR3 is CATSDSTGTGTPNEQFF. The CDR3 nucleotides are TGTGCCACCAGTGATTCCACCGGGACAGGGACCCCCAATGAGCAGTTCTTC.

The chain recombines TRBV19 with TRBJ2-3, with TRBD1 identical over 10 bases. V lost 6 bases to trimming and J lost 2 bases; unmatched junction nucleotides: 17. Germline loops: CDR1 LNHDA, CDR2 SQIVND (reference sequence). The CDR3 covers 19 residues. DNA of the CDR3: TGTGCCAGTAGCCTCCCGGACTGGACAGGGGGTTCGTCCACAGATACGCAGTATTTT. Protein sequence: CASSLPDWTGGSSTDTQYF.

This chain connects TRBV6-5 to TRBJ2-1, with no clear D. With 2 bases removed from V and 8 bases from J, the gap between germline ends came to 16 bases. The CDR3 totals 15 residues. Germline values: CDR1 MNHEY, CDR2 SVGAGI. The CDR3 sequence: CASSYLNGVNDEQFF. In nucleotides, the CDR3 is TGTGCCAGCAGTTACCTAAACGGAGTTAACGATGAGCAGTTCTTC.

This clone was seen a few times. This chain uses TRBV6-4 with TRBJ1-6; 11 bases agree with TRBD1. CDR1 is MRHNA, CDR2 SNTAGT, per germline. Trimming cost V 8 bases and J 7 bases; bases outside gene matches: 7. The CDR3 consists of 15 residues. CDR3 region: CASGSGTGGNSPLHF. CDR3 coding DNA: TGTGCCAGCGGCTCCGGGACAGGGGGGAATTCACCCCTCCACTTT.

In this sample, this clone turned up a few times. The chain's CDR3 is CASSLAGGRNNYGYTF. The CDR3, as DNA: TGTGCCAGCAGCTTGGCCGGCGGCAGAAATAACTATGGCTACACCTTC. The V and J genes are TRBV5-4 and TRBJ1-2; D gene ambiguous. This CDR3 region has 16 residues. Germline CDR1 reads SGHNT; CDR2 reads YYREEE (reference sequence). The V gene lost 0 bases and the J gene lost 1 base, with 13 bases spanning the gap. The full variable domain, with the rest looked up from reference TRBV5-4 and TRBJ1-2, is ETGVTQSPTHLIKTRGQQVTLRCSSQSGHNTVSWYQQALGQGPQFIFQYYREEENGRGNFPPRFSGLQFPNYSSELNVNALELDDSALYLCASSLAGGRNNYGYTFGSGTRLTVV.

The CDR3 loop reads CASSLSGGELTDTQYF. For the CDR3, the DNA is TGTGCCAGCAGCTTAAGTGGGGGGGAACTCACAGATACGCAGTATTTT. The chain couples TRBV7-3 to TRBJ2-3, with 7 bases aligning to TRBD2. Germline CDR1 SGHTA, CDR2 FQGTGA. Germline trimming cut 1 base from V and 2 bases from J; bases unmatched to any gene: 6. The CDR3 is 16 amino acids. The entire variable domain, with the rest obtained from reference TRBV7-3 and TRBJ2-3, is as follows: GAGVSQTPSNKVTEKGKYVELRCDPISGHTALYWYRQSLGQGPEFLIYFQGTGAADDSGLPNDRFFAVRPEGSVSTLKIQRTERGDSAVYLCASSLSGGELTDTQYFGPGTRLTVL.

This clone showed up just once. CDR3 protein: CASSLPGLAGENEQFF. CDR3 DNA sequence: TGTGCCAGCAGCTTACCCGGACTAGCGGGAGAAAATGAGCAGTTCTTC. The V gene is TRBV7-9, the J gene TRBJ2-1; 13 positions agree with TRBD2. The CDR3 is 16 amino acids. Per germline, CDR1 SEHNR and CDR2 FQNEAQ (reference sequence). The V and J ends lost 2 bases and 7 bases, in that order; junction bases with no gene match: 5.

This clone occurred a few times. The CDR3 nucleotides read TGTGCCAGCAGACACGGCACAGATACGCAGTATTTT. It is translated as CASRHGTDTQYF. This chain joins TRBV27 and TRBJ2-3; unclear D gene. V lost 6 bases and J lost 1, with 5 bases in between. The germline CDR1 and CDR2 sequences are MNHEY and SMNVEV (reference sequence). The CDR3 runs to 12 residues.

The chain couples TRBV15 to TRBJ2-7; 7 bases align to TRBD1. Per the germline V gene, CDR1 is LNHNV and CDR2 is YYDKDF (reference sequence). The J segment lost 0 bases and the V segment lost 1 base, leaving 3 bases of the junction unmatched. CDR3 length: 15 amino acids. CDR3 amino acids: CATSRVRDSSYEQYF. The CDR3 nucleotides are TGTGCCACCAGCAGAGTTCGGGACAGCTCCTACGAGCAGTACTTC. The entire variable domain, with the rest obtained from reference TRBV15 and TRBJ2-7, is as follows: DAMVIQNPRYQVTQFGKPVTLSCSQTLNHNVMYWYQQKSSQAPKLLFHYYDKDFNNEADTPDNFQSRRPNTSFCFLDIRSPGLGDTAMYLCATSRVRDSSYEQYFGPGTRLTVT.

V is TRBV27 and J is TRBJ2-6, with 10 bases that match TRBD2. The CDR3 extends over 18 amino acids. Per the germline V gene, CDR1 is MNHEY and CDR2 is SMNVEV (reference sequence). After removal of 1 base from V and 0 bases from J, the junction contained 3 bases not matched to a gene. CDR3 sequence reads: CASSLLAGGSSGANVLTF. CDR3 nucleotides: TGTGCCAGCAGTTTATTAGCGGGAGGTAGCTCTGGGGCCAACGTCCTGACTTTC.

CDR3: CSAQEGRGEKLFF. The CDR3 bases are TGCAGCGCCCAGGAGGGACGTGGGGAAAAACTGTTTTTT. The V call is TRBV29-1, the J call TRBJ1-4, with D perhaps TRBD1 (5 bases). CDR1 is SQVTM, CDR2 ANQGSEA, per germline. This CDR3 is 13 amino acids long. The germline V and J ends were trimmed by 7 bases and 8 bases, with 17 bases remaining between them.

This chain connects TRBV7-9 to TRBJ2-7; TRBD1 aligns across 8 bases. V shed 5 bases and J 6 bases; nucleotides not matched to a gene: 6. The germline gives CDR1 SEHNR, CDR2 FQNEAQ (reference sequence). The CDR3 runs 13 residues. CDR3 in amino acids: CASSRPQGVEQYF. The CDR3 coding sequence is TGTGCCAGCAGCCGTCCACAGGGGGTCGAGCAGTACTTC.

The rearrangement uses TRBV11-3 and TRBJ2-7; 14 nucleotides match TRBD2. Germline V gene lookup returns CDR1 SGHNT and CDR2 YENEEA. The CDR3 loop spans 14 amino acids. With V trimmed by 4 bases and J by 6 bases, 2 bases remained unmatched. The CDR3 DNA follows: TGTGCCAGCAGCTCGGGGACTAGCGGGGGCGAGCAGTACTTC. Translating gives CASSSGTSGGEQYF.

The chain couples TRBV28 to TRBJ1-4; D uncertain. The CDR3 consists of 16 residues. Germline values: CDR1 MDHEN, CDR2 SYDVKM. V was cut by 4 bases and J by 8 bases, with 20 bases left in between. CDR3 coding DNA: TGTGCCAGCAGTTCCTCCCTTGACAAAGATAGAGAAAAACTGTTTTTT. It translates to CASSSSLDKDREKLFF.

The genes are TRBV29-1 and TRBJ1-1, with a possible D match to TRBD1 (5 bases). CDR1 is SQVTM and CDR2 is ANQGSEA in the germline V gene. The CDR3 consists of 11 residues. With 6 bases removed from V and 7 bases from J, the gap between germline ends came to 12 bases. Here the CDR3 reads CSVLRVDEAFF. For the CDR3, the DNA is TGCAGCGTCCTCAGGGTGGATGAAGCTTTCTTT.

The gene calls are TRBV11-2 and TRBJ1-2; 11 bases are a match to TRBD1. Germline V CDR1 and CDR2: SGHAT, FQNNGV. The V segment lost 5 bases and the J segment 5 bases; nucleotides outside the gene matches: 4. The CDR3 length is 14 residues. The CDR3 DNA follows: TGTGCCAGCAGCCGCGGACAGGGGGCATATGGCTACACCTTC. This translates into CASSRGQGAYGYTF. Supplemented by reference TRBV11-2 and TRBJ1-2, the full variable domain reads EAGVAQSPRYKIIEKRQSVAFWCNPISGHATLYWYQQILGQGPKLLIQFQNNGVVDDSQLPKDRFSAERLKGVDSTLKIQPAKLEDSAVYLCASSRGQGAYGYTFGSGTRLTVV.

The chain employs TRBV5-1 and TRBJ1-4, with TRBD1 as a possible D gene (6 bases). Trimming stripped 1 base from V and 7 bases from J, with 17 bases between. Germline CDR1 is SGHRS and CDR2 is YFSETQ. The CDR3 is made up of 16 amino acids. CDR3 nucleotide sequence: TGCGCCAGCAGCTTGTCCCCGGGGGGCGTTAGTGAAAAACTGTTTTTT. It codes for CASSLSPGGVSEKLFF.

This rearrangement joins TRBV27 to TRBJ2-5; 9 bases agree with TRBD1. The V gene's germline CDR1 is MNHEY and CDR2 SMNVEV (reference sequence). Trimming at V came to 5 bases and at J to 5 bases, leaving 9 bases not matched to a gene. This CDR3 has 15 amino acids. In DNA, the CDR3 is TGTGCCAGCAGTCCAGGACAGGGGAGGCGTGAGACCCAGTACTTC. Protein: CASSPGQGRRETQYF.

The genes are TRBV30 and TRBJ1-2; 7 nucleotides agree with TRBD1. V dropped 3 bases and J dropped 5; count of bases not matched to a gene: 12. The germline V gene encodes CDR1 GTSNPN and CDR2 SVGIG (reference sequence). This CDR3 contains 15 residues. The DNA of the CDR3 is TGTGCCTGGAGCGTATTGAGGGGGACAGCGTATGGCTACACCTTC. This codes for CAWSVLRGTAYGYTF.

The V gene is TRBV14, the J gene TRBJ2-5; 8 bases are shared with TRBD1. In germline, CDR1 is SGHDN, CDR2 FVKESK. The CDR3 runs 14 residues. Trimming took 7 bases from V and 4 from J; bases not matched to a gene: 8. The CDR3 here is CASTQGALGETQYF. The CDR3 DNA reads as TGTGCCAGCACCCAGGGGGCTTTAGGAGAGACCCAGTACTTC.